The 8 T cell receptor beta chains listed next were all sequenced from one sample in a study of CD8+ T cells in alopecia areata. In each case, RNA was isolated and then reverse transcribed into cDNA as the sequencing template. Generated by immunoSEQ multiplex PCR, the TCRdb table keeps only in-frame clones and is missing some. In the table there are roughly 220,000 clones, roughly two fifths of which are singletons. As for treatment: oral pan-JAK inhibitor, 5-10 mg twice daily. The sequences come from CD4+ T cells sorted from blood, collected at approximately week 30, from a patient treated with tofacitinib. The source is a human donor with alopecia areata.

This clone has a handful of counts. The chain combines TRBV6-1 with TRBJ1-1, with D tentatively TRBD1 (6 bases). Germline V gene sequence: CDR1 MNHNS, CDR2 SASEGT. The CDR3 totals 12 residues. The ends were cut back, 2 bases at V and 11 bases at J, with 12 bases in the middle. CDR3 nucleotides: TGTGCCAGCAGTGAAAGGGGGAGGAAGGCTTTCTTT. This gives the protein CASSERGRKAFF.

This chain connects TRBV19 to TRBJ1-5, with 10 positions matching TRBD1. The V gene end was trimmed by 6 bases and the J gene end by 1 base; junction bases not matched to a gene: 6. The germline V gene encodes CDR1 LNHDA and CDR2 SQIVND (reference sequence). The CDR3 extends over 16 amino acids. CDR3 in amino acids: CASSPTGGGSNQPQHF. Written as DNA, the CDR3 is TGTGCCAGTAGCCCGACAGGGGGCGGAAGCAATCAGCCCCAGCATTTT.

V gene TRBV5-4 combines with J gene TRBJ1-2; no clear D. V lost 1 base and J 3 bases, leaving 4 bases between the germline ends. Germline assignment: CDR1 SGHNT and CDR2 YYREEE (reference sequence). The CDR3 extends over 12 amino acids. The CDR3 DNA sequence: TGTGCCAGCAGCTTGAGCTACTATGGCTACACCTTC. As protein: CASSLSYYGYTF.

This clone was found once. The chain carries TRBV2 and TRBJ2-3; 12 positions match TRBD2. Germline V lookup: CDR1 SNHLY, CDR2 FYNNEI. The CDR3 spans 16 residues. Germline trimming cut 5 bases from V and 3 bases from J; bases unmatched to any gene: 6. In nucleotides, the CDR3 is TGTGCCAGCAGTTCCCTACTAGCGGGGGGAACAGATACGCAGTATTTT. This codes for CASSSLLAGGTDTQYF.

The J gene is TRBJ1-4, the V gene TRBV5-1, with D possibly matching TRBD1 (6 bases). V lost 5 bases and J 2 bases, leaving 10 bases between the germline ends. Germline CDR1 reads SGHRS; CDR2 reads YFSETQ. The CDR3 contains 14 residues. CDR3 DNA: TGCGCCAGCAGAAAGGACAGTACTAATGAAAAACTGTTTTTT. It codes for CASRKDSTNEKLFF. Full variable domain (missing parts from reference TRBV5-1 and TRBJ1-4): KAGVTQTPRYLIKTRGQQVTLSCSPISGHRSVSWYQQTPGQGLQFLFEYFSETQRNKGNFPGRFSGRQFSNSRSEMNVSTLELGDSALYLCASRKDSTNEKLFFGSGTQLSVL.

A few counts support this clone. The gene calls are TRBV6-6 and TRBJ1-5; 9 positions agree with TRBD1. CDR3 size: 15 residues. CDR1 MNHNY and CDR2 SVGAGI come from the germline V gene (reference sequence). The V segment lost 0 bases and the J segment 7 bases; nucleotides outside the gene matches: 4. The CDR3: CASSYSQGAGQPQHF. The DNA for the CDR3 is TGTGCCAGCAGTTACTCACAGGGGGCCGGACAGCCCCAGCATTTT.

V and J are TRBV15 and TRBJ1-1, with a possible D match to TRBD1 (6 bases). V dropped 6 bases and J dropped 3 bases, with 17 bases sitting between them. The CDR3 has 15 residues. The V gene's germline CDR1 is LNHNV and CDR2 YYDKDF (reference sequence). The chain's CDR3 is CATSADRGADTEAFF. CDR3 in DNA: TGTGCCACCAGTGCGGATCGGGGGGCGGACACTGAAGCTTTCTTT.

This clone was counted a few times. V gene TRBV5-1 combines with J gene TRBJ2-3; 7 nucleotides align to TRBD2. V gave up 2 bases and J gave up 3 bases; unmatched junction bases: 3. CDR3 length: 14 residues. Per the germline V gene, CDR1 is SGHRS and CDR2 is YFSETQ. The CDR3: CASSLLLATDTQYF. The CDR3 DNA reads TGCGCCAGCAGCTTACTACTAGCGACAGATACGCAGTATTTT.